Listed here are 28 T cell receptor beta chains from one sample, sequenced in a study of T cell responses to AZD1222 COVID-19 vaccine. TCRdb's copy holds only in-frame clones and misses some; the assay was immunoSEQ multiplex PCR. Of approximately 100,000 clones listed, 70% to 90% are singletons. The starting material was peripheral blood, obtained 28 days after the second AZD1222 dose. All receptors derive from an adult who received the AZD1222 COVID-19 vaccine.

The chain is built from TRBV7-9 and TRBJ2-7; 8 bases fit TRBD2. Germline V gene lookup returns CDR1 SEHNR and CDR2 FQNEAQ (reference sequence). The J segment lost 4 bases and the V segment lost 4 bases, leaving 6 bases of the junction unmatched. The length of the CDR3 is 14 residues. The chain's CDR3 is CASSSIRGGYEQYF. The CDR3 DNA reads TGTGCCAGCAGCTCCATCCGGGGGGGGTACGAGCAGTACTTC.

J is TRBJ1-2 and V is TRBV5-5; D gene ambiguous. V lost 4 bases and J lost 2, with 15 bases in between. Germline V gene data show CDR1 as SGHKS and CDR2 as YYEKEE (reference sequence). This CDR3 contains 15 residues. This CDR3 reads CASSTGPRMNYGYTF. For the CDR3, the DNA is TGTGCCAGCAGCACCGGACCGCGGATGAACTATGGCTACACCTTC.

The chain recombines TRBV10-3 with TRBJ1-5; 8 bases are shared with TRBD1. The CDR3 runs to 18 residues. The V segment lost 4 bases and the J segment 4 bases; nucleotides outside the gene matches: 15. Germline V gives CDR1 ENHRY, CDR2 SYGVKD. CDR3 sequence reads: CAISGRRTGKGQNQPQHF. For the CDR3, the DNA is TGTGCCATCAGTGGCCGAAGGACAGGGAAAGGTCAAAATCAGCCCCAGCATTTT.

V usage is TRBV6-5 and J usage is TRBJ1-2; D uncertain. This CDR3 is built from 13 residues. Trimming removed 6 bases at V and 6 bases at J, with 14 bases between. Germline CDR1 and CDR2: MNHEY and SVGAGI. The CDR3 nucleotides are TGTGCCAGCAGACCCCCTGGTATTGATGGCTACACCTTC. This translates into CASRPPGIDGYTF.

V and J are TRBV3-1 (or the pseudogene TRBV3-2) and TRBJ2-3; 10 bases agree with TRBD1. V lost 0 bases, J lost 3 bases, and 6 bases stayed unmatched. The CDR3 has 17 residues. Germline V gene sequence: CDR1 LGHDT, CDR2 YNNKEL (reference sequence). The CDR3 DNA is TGTGCCAGCAGCCAAGATCATAGGGGACAGGGGACAGATACGCAGTATTTT. Protein sequence: CASSQDHRGQGTDTQYF.

The genes are TRBV5-1 and TRBJ2-1; 9 nucleotides agree with TRBD2. Unmatched junction bases numbered 9, after V lost 4 bases and J lost 10 bases. Germline CDR1 is SGHRS and CDR2 is YFSETQ. The CDR3 is made up of 14 amino acids. The CDR3 DNA sequence: TGCGCCAGCAGCCCAGTAGCGGGGGTTAGAGAGCAGTTCTTC. Encoded protein: CASSPVAGVREQFF. Looking up the rest from reference TRBV5-1 and TRBJ2-1 gives the full variable domain: KAGVTQTPRYLIKTRGQQVTLSCSPISGHRSVSWYQQTPGQGLQFLFEYFSETQRNKGNFPGRFSGRQFSNSRSEMNVSTLELGDSALYLCASSPVAGVREQFFGPGTRLTVL.

The chain joins TRBV5-1 to TRBJ2-2, with 8 nucleotides matching TRBD1. The junction had 2 bases not matched to a gene; V was cut back by 3 bases and J by 4 bases. The CDR3 contains 14 residues. The germline V gene encodes CDR1 SGHRS and CDR2 YFSETQ. The DNA for the CDR3 is TGCGCCAGCAGCTCGGGACAGGTCACCGGGGAGCTGTTTTTT. Translated, it gives CASSSGQVTGELFF.

The chain carries TRBV19 and TRBJ2-7; 7 bases are shared with TRBD2. V shed 2 bases and J 6 bases; nucleotides not matched to a gene: 7. Germline CDR1 is LNHDA and CDR2 is SQIVND (reference sequence). CDR3 length: 14 amino acids. The CDR3 DNA follows: TGTGCCAGTAGTATACGGGCGGGAGACGGCGAGCAGTACTTC. This encodes CASSIRAGDGEQYF. Complete variable domain (other parts from reference TRBV19 and TRBJ2-7): DGGITQSPKYLFRKEGQNVTLSCEQNLNHDAMYWYRQDPGQGLRLIYYSQIVNDFQKGDIAEGYSVSREKKESFPLTVTSAQKNPTAFYLCASSIRAGDGEQYFGPGTRLTVT.

This chain links TRBV28 with TRBJ2-4; D is perhaps TRBD2 (5 bases). V lost 2 bases, J lost 0 bases, and 11 bases lay in between. This CDR3 has 16 residues. The germline V gene has CDR1 MDHEN and CDR2 SYDVKM. CDR3 DNA sequence: TGTGCCAGCAGTTTAGGGCGGGTGCGAGCCAAAAACATTCAGTACTTC. Translating gives CASSLGRVRAKNIQYF.

This clone was seen a single time. The chain couples TRBV5-1 to TRBJ2-4; 7 bases match TRBD1. The germline gives CDR1 SGHRS, CDR2 YFSETQ. V lost 1 base and J lost 2; bases outside the gene matches: 12. The CDR3 runs to 18 residues. The CDR3: CASSLRGQLESSKNIQYF. The CDR3 DNA reads TGCGCCAGCAGCTTGCGGGGACAGCTGGAGTCGTCCAAAAACATTCAGTACTTC.

The chain recombines TRBV28 with TRBJ1-4; D gene unclear. The CDR3 extends over 14 amino acids. Germline assignment: CDR1 MDHEN and CDR2 SYDVKM. Trimming removed 8 bases from V and 8 bases from J, with 18 bases in between. CDR3 residues: CASARSPGEEKLFF. DNA for the CDR3: TGTGCCAGCGCCCGCTCCCCCGGTGAAGAAAAACTGTTTTTT.

This sequence joins TRBV6-5 and TRBJ2-7; D unclear. The CDR3 has 13 residues. The germline V gene encodes CDR1 MNHEY and CDR2 SVGAGI. With 2 bases removed from V and 0 bases from J, the gap between germline ends came to 5 bases. In DNA, the CDR3 is TGTGCCAGCAGTTACAGGGTCTCCTACGAGCAGTACTTC. It encodes CASSYRVSYEQYF.

The V call is TRBV5-4, the J call TRBJ2-5; 7 positions match TRBD1. Germline lookup yields CDR1 SGHNT and CDR2 YYREEE (reference sequence). The junction had 4 bases not matched to a gene; V was cut back by 4 bases and J by 1 base. The CDR3 covers 14 residues. In nucleotides, the CDR3 is TGTGCCAGCAGCCCCCGGGACAGCCAAGAGACCCAGTACTTC. Translating it yields CASSPRDSQETQYF.

CDR3 bases: TGTGCCAGCAGTTACTTTCATAGCGGGAGCGTGGCCAAAAACATTCAGTACTTC. Its protein product is CASSYFHSGSVAKNIQYF. The V gene is TRBV6-2 or TRBV6-3, the J gene TRBJ2-4; TRBD2 aligns across 9 bases. J was trimmed by 1 base and V by 1 base; bases with no gene match: 8. Germline V lookup: CDR1 MNHEY, CDR2 SVGEGT. The CDR3 is 18 amino acids.

This clone was seen only once. This sequence joins TRBV5-1 and TRBJ1-2, with 7 bases matching TRBD1. Germline V gene lookup returns CDR1 SGHRS and CDR2 YFSETQ. The ends lost 6 bases at V and 3 bases at J; junction bases unmatched: 8. The CDR3 extends over 14 amino acids. CDR3 residues: CASTTGVRDYGYTF. The CDR3, as DNA: TGCGCCAGCACTACAGGGGTGCGAGACTATGGCTACACCTTC.

The rearrangement joins TRBV5-5 to TRBJ1-1; no reliable D call. CDR1 is SGHKS and CDR2 is YYEKEE in the germline V gene (reference sequence). This CDR3 contains 15 residues. The germline V and J ends were trimmed by 0 bases and 1 base, with 10 bases remaining between them. For the CDR3, the DNA is TGTGCCAGCAGCTTGGAGGTTAACAAGAACACTGAAGCTTTCTTT. Translation: CASSLEVNKNTEAFF.

The chain links TRBV7-3 to TRBJ2-1, with TRBD1 matching over 9 bases. Looked up from germline, CDR1 is SGHTA and CDR2 is FQGTGA. Trimming removed 1 base from V and 5 bases from J; junction bases left unmatched: 21. The length of the CDR3 is 21 residues. The CDR3 here is CASSLKPDRGTAGPKDNEQFF. CDR3 DNA sequence: TGTGCCAGCAGCTTAAAGCCCGACAGGGGGACGGCAGGGCCGAAGGACAATGAGCAGTTCTTC. Using reference TRBV7-3 and TRBJ2-1 for the parts outside the CDR3, the full variable domain is GAGVSQTPSNKVTEKGKYVELRCDPISGHTALYWYRQSLGQGPEFLIYFQGTGAADDSGLPNDRFFAVRPEGSVSTLKIQRTERGDSAVYLCASSLKPDRGTAGPKDNEQFFGPGTRLTVL.

This sequence joins TRBV9 and TRBJ1-1; D not resolved. This CDR3 contains 14 residues. The germline V and J ends were trimmed by 0 bases and 5 bases, with 11 bases remaining between them. Germline-derived CDR1 and CDR2 are SGDLS and YYNGEE. CDR3 residues: CASSVALGPTEAFF. In DNA, the CDR3 is TGTGCCAGCAGCGTAGCTCTAGGGCCAACTGAAGCTTTCTTT. Complete variable domain (other parts from reference TRBV9 and TRBJ1-1): DSGVTQTPKHLITATGQRVTLRCSPRSGDLSVYWYQQSLDQGLQFLIQYYNGEERAKGNILERFSAQQFPDLHSELNLSSLELGDSALYFCASSVALGPTEAFFGQGTRLTVV.

This CDR3 reads CASSSAGVSYNEQFF. The DNA of the CDR3 is TGCGCCAGCAGCTCAGCGGGAGTTTCCTACAATGAGCAGTTCTTC. The rearrangement uses TRBV5-1 and TRBJ2-1; TRBD2 aligns across 8 bases. The V segment lost 3 bases and the J segment 1 base; nucleotides outside the gene matches: 3. From germline, CDR1 is SGHRS and CDR2 YFSETQ. The CDR3 is 15 residues long. The full variable domain, completed using reference TRBV5-1 and TRBJ2-1, is KAGVTQTPRYLIKTRGQQVTLSCSPISGHRSVSWYQQTPGQGLQFLFEYFSETQRNKGNFPGRFSGRQFSNSRSEMNVSTLELGDSALYLCASSSAGVSYNEQFFGPGTRLTVL.

The rearrangement joins TRBV5-1 to TRBJ2-2, with D hard to call. This CDR3 spans 14 amino acids. The V gene lost 6 bases and the J gene lost 1 base, with 10 bases spanning the gap. Per germline, CDR1 SGHRS and CDR2 YFSETQ. The CDR3 is CASTTSRNTGELFF. As DNA, the CDR3 is TGCGCCAGCACGACAAGTAGGAACACCGGGGAGCTGTTTTTT. Combining the CDR3 with reference TRBV5-1 and TRBJ2-2 gives the whole variable domain KAGVTQTPRYLIKTRGQQVTLSCSPISGHRSVSWYQQTPGQGLQFLFEYFSETQRNKGNFPGRFSGRQFSNSRSEMNVSTLELGDSALYLCASTTSRNTGELFFGEGSRLTVL.

The chain uses TRBV28 and TRBJ2-7; 10 bases align to TRBD2. The CDR3 is 14 amino acids. The V gene end was trimmed by 5 bases and the J gene end by 1 base; junction bases not matched to a gene: 2. Germline loops: CDR1 MDHEN, CDR2 SYDVKM. For the CDR3, the DNA is TGTGCCAGCAGTCCGACTAGCGGGTCCTACGAGCAGTACTTC. It specifies CASSPTSGSYEQYF.

As to this clone: Other nucleotide sequences in the sample specify the same CDR3. This chain connects TRBV18 to TRBJ2-7, with 7 bases that match TRBD1. CDR3 length: 14 amino acids. Germline V CDR1 and CDR2: KGHSH, LQKENI. With V trimmed by 2 bases and J by 0 bases, 1 base remained unmatched. The CDR3 sequence: CASSPGTASYEQYF. CDR3 nucleotide sequence: TGTGCCAGCTCACCAGGGACAGCCTCCTACGAGCAGTACTTC.

V and J are TRBV19 and TRBJ1-2, with 7 bases identical to TRBD1. Germline loops: CDR1 LNHDA, CDR2 SQIVND (reference sequence). V shed 2 bases, J shed 3 bases, and the junction held 9 bases outside the gene matches. The CDR3 runs to 16 residues. The CDR3 coding sequence is TGTGCCAGTAGTATAAGAGGGGACAGATCCTACTATGGCTACACCTTC. Protein: CASSIRGDRSYYGYTF.

This rearrangement joins TRBV21-1 to TRBJ2-2; TRBD2 reflects the table's D call only, with no check against the DNA. TRBV21-1 is classified as a pseudogene. The CDR3 covers 16 residues. As DNA, the CDR3 is TGTGCCAGCAGCGGTCGGACTAGCGGGAACACCGGGGAGCTGTTTTTT. This encodes CASSGRTSGNTGELFF.

The chain carries TRBV6-2 or TRBV6-3 and TRBJ2-3, with a possible D match to TRBD2 (5 bases). V was pared by 0 bases and J by 8 bases, with 9 bases between. This CDR3 region has 13 residues. The germline gives CDR1 MNHEY, CDR2 SVGEGT. The CDR3 here is CASSYSGSRTQYF. CDR3 in DNA: TGTGCCAGCAGTTACTCGGGGAGTCGTACGCAGTATTTT.

V gene TRBV28 combines with J gene TRBJ1-5, with TRBD1 matching 10 bases. The CDR3 length is 14 residues. Looked up from germline, CDR1 is MDHEN and CDR2 is SYDVKM. V lost 6 bases, J lost 5 bases, and 4 bases stayed unmatched. The CDR3 nucleotides read TGTGCCAGCAGGTACGGGACAGGGGATCAGCCCCAGCATTTT. It yields the protein CASRYGTGDQPQHF.

The gene calls are TRBV30 and TRBJ1-2; D is undetermined. Trimming removed 3 bases at V and 3 bases at J, with 23 bases between. The CDR3 covers 17 residues. Germline V gene lookup returns CDR1 GTSNPN and CDR2 SVGIG (reference sequence). The CDR3 is CAWRQSGLLISYYGYTF. The CDR3, as DNA: TGTGCCTGGAGGCAATCCGGACTGCTTATTTCCTACTATGGCTACACCTTC.

The genes are TRBV4-2 and TRBJ2-5; 15 positions match TRBD2. J lost 5 bases, V lost 1 base, and 2 bases had no gene match. Germline CDR1 and CDR2: LGHNA and YNFKEQ. This CDR3 contains 16 residues. The DNA for the CDR3 is TGTGCCAGCAGCCAAGCTGGGACTAGCGGGAGGGAGACCCAGTACTTC. Translating gives CASSQAGTSGRETQYF.